This TCR beta chain was sequenced during a study of cytomegalovirus exposure and HLA in healthy donors. Overall study findings and caveats: Reportedly, HLA-A and HLA-B alleles of most subjects were accurately predicted from TCR beta. A link between a missense DCLRE1C variant and TCR beta V- and J-gene trimming emerged from a later analysis. Another analysis was done later, and it associated around 17,000 TCR beta sequences with HLA alleles at 0.05 false discovery rate.

13 Jbeta primers and 60 Vbeta primers were used for the PCR. In the authors' methods: Later reanalysis found around 84 million unique TCR beta chains, roughly 9.9 million of them shared. This table comes from immunoSEQ multiplex PCR, and its TCRdb copy is limited to in-frame clones, with some not included. V and J calls plus clone size are reproduced from that table; the DNA served to infer D and trimming. The table lists more than 250,000 clones, 85% to 90% of them singletons, with 2% to 3% in the top ten. Details on this clone: Its antigen is not known.

This CDR3 contains 14 residues. The V end lost 2 bases, the J end lost 2 bases, and 13 bases lay between the germline ends. The V gene's germline CDR1 is GTSNPN and CDR2 SVGIG (reference sequence). This sequence was found in a woman between 18 and 29 years old in good health and CMV-seronegative. The chain carries TRBV30 and TRBJ2-7, with D perhaps TRBD1 (6 bases). The material sequenced was PBMCs. CDR3 DNA sequence: TGTGCCTGGAGTTGGGCAGGGGAGCCCTACGAGCAGTACTTC. It translates to CAWSWAGEPYEQYF.